This T cell receptor (beta chain) was sequenced during a study of blood T cell repertoires in COVID-19. Study summary: In each case, the material was cDNA or gDNA derived from T cells, B-cell-depleted T cells, or PBMCs.

Measured with immunoSEQ multiplex PCR; TCRdb has only the in-frame clones, and not every one. Of approximately 290,000 clones detected, 80% to 95% appear once; the ten largest clones hold 2.2%. Trimming cost V 0 bases and J 0 bases, with 11 bases left between them. Germline CDR1 and CDR2: SGHTA and FQGNSA. The CDR3 loop spans 16 amino acids. The Seattle patients joined while their infection was active and were tracked longitudinally afterward. The specimen was peripheral blood. V usage is TRBV7-2 and J usage is TRBJ1-1, with D maybe TRBD1 (6 bases). The sequence derives from a woman in her twenties or thirties with COVID-19, enrolled during active disease. Here the CDR3 reads CASSLAVGHMNTEAFF. CDR3 bases: TGTGCCAGCAGCTTAGCGGTGGGACACATGAACACTGAAGCTTTCTTT.